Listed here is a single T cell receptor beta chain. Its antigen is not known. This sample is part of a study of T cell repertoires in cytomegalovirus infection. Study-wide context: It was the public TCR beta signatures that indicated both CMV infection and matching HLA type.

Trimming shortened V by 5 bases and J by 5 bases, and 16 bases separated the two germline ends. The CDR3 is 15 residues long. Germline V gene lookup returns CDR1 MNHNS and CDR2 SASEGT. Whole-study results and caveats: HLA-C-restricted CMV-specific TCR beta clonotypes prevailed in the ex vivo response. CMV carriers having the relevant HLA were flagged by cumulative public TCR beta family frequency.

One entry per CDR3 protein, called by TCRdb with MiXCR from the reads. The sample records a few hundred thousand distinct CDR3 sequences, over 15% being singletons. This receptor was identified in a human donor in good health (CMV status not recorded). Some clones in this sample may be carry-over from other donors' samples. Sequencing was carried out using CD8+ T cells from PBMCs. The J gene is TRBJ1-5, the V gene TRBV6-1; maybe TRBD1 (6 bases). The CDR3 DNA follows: TGTGCCAGCAGTCCACTGAGGGACACCGATCAGCCCCAGCATTTT. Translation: CASSPLRDTDQPQHF.